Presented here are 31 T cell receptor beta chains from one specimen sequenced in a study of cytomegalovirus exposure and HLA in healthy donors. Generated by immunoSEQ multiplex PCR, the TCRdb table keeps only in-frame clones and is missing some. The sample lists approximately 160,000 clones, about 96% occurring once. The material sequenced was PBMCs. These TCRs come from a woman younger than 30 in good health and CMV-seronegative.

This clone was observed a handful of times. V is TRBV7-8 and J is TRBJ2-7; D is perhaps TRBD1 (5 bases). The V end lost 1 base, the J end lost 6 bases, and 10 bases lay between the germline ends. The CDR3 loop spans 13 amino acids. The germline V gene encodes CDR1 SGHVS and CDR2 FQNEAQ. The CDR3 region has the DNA TGTGCCAGCAGCTTAGTGGCAGGGCTCGAGCAGTACTTC. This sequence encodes CASSLVAGLEQYF.

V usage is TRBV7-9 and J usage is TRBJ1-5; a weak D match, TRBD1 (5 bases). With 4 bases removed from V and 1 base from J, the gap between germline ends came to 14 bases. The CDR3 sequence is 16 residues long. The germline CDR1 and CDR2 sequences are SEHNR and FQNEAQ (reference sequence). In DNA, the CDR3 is TGTGCCAGCAGCTCGGGGGTGAGTAACAGCAATCAGCCCCAGCATTTT. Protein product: CASSSGVSNSNQPQHF.

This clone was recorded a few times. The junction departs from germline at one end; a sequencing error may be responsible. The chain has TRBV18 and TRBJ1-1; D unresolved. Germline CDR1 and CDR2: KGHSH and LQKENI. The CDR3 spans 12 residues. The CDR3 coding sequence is TGTGCCAGCTCACCATCAAACAGTGAAGCTTTCTTT. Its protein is CASSPSNSEAFF.

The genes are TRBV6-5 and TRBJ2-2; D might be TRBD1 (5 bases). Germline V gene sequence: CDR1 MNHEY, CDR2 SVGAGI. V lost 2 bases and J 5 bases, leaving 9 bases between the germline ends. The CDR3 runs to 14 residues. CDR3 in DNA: TGTGCCAGCAGTTACAGGGGCCAGACCGGGGAGCTGTTTTTT. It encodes CASSYRGQTGELFF.

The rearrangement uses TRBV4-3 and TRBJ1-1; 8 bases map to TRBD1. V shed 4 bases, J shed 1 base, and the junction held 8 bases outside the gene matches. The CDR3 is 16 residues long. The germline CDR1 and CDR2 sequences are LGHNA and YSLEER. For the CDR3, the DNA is TGCGCCAGCAGCCGACTTCTGGGACAGGAGAACACTGAAGCTTTCTTT. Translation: CASSRLLGQENTEAFF.

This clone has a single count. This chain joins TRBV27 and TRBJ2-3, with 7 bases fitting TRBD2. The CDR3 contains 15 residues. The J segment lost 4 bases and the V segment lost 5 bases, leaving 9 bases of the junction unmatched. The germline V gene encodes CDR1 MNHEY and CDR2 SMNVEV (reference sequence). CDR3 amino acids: CASSHSWGGPDTQYF. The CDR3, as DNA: TGTGCCAGCAGTCACAGTTGGGGAGGGCCAGATACGCAGTATTTT.

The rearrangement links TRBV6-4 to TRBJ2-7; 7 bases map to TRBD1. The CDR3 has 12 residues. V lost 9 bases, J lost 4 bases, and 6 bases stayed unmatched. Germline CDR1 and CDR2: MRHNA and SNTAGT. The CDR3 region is CARPDRSYEQYF. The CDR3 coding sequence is TGTGCCAGACCGGACAGGTCGTACGAGCAGTACTTC.

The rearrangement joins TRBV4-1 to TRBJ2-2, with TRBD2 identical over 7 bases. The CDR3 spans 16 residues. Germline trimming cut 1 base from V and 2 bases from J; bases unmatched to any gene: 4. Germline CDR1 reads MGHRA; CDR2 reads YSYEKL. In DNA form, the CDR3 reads TGCGCCAGCAGCCAAGCGGGGGGAGACAACACCGGGGAGCTGTTTTTT. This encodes CASSQAGGDNTGELFF.

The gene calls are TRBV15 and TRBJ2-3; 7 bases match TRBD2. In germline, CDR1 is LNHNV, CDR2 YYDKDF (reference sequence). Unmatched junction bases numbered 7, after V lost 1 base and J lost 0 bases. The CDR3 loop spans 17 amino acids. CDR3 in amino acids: CATSRASGATSTDTQYF. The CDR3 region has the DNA TGTGCCACCAGCAGAGCCAGCGGGGCTACTAGCACAGATACGCAGTATTTT.

The CDR3, as DNA: TGTGCCAGCAGCGTAGGAGGGACTCTCTCCTACGAGCAGTACTTC. Translated: CASSVGGTLSYEQYF. This chain joins TRBV9 and TRBJ2-7; perhaps TRBD2 as D (6 bases). The CDR3 is made up of 15 amino acids. V was cut by 0 bases and J by 0 bases, with 10 bases left in between. Germline V gives CDR1 SGDLS, CDR2 YYNGEE.

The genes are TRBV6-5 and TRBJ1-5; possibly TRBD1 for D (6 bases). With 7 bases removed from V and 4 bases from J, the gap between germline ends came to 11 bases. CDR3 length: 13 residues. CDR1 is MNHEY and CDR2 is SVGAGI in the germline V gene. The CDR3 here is CASKTGPNQPQHF. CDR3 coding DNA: TGTGCCAGCAAGACAGGCCCTAATCAGCCCCAGCATTTT.

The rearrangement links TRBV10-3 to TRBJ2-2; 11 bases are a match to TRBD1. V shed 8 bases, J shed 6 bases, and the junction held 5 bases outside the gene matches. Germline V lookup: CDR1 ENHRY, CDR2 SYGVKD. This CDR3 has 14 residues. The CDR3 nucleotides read TGTGCCATCCCCGGGGGACAGGGGGCCGGGGAGCTGTTTTTT. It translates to CAIPGGQGAGELFF.

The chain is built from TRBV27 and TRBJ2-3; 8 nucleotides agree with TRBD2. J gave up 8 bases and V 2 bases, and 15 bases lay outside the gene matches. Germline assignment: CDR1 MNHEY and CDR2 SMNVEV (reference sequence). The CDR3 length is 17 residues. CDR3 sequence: CASSLGGGLVPSGTQYF. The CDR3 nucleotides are TGTGCCAGCAGTTTAGGCGGGGGACTAGTCCCAAGTGGTACGCAGTATTTT.

The CDR3: CASSFTPRRVADTQYF. The CDR3, as DNA: TGTGCCAGCAGCTTCACCCCCAGGAGGGTGGCAGATACGCAGTATTTT. The rearrangement uses TRBV13 and TRBJ2-3; D is possibly TRBD2 (6 bases). The V and J ends lost 3 bases and 4 bases respectively, with 17 bases between them. Germline assignment: CDR1 PRHDT and CDR2 FYEKMQ (reference sequence). This CDR3 is 16 amino acids long.

The CDR3 loop reads CASSIKGQYNSPLHF. Here the CDR3 DNA reads TGTGCCAGTAGTATAAAGGGACAGTATAATTCACCCCTCCACTTT. The chain recombines TRBV19 with TRBJ1-6; 7 bases are shared with TRBD1. From germline, CDR1 is LNHDA and CDR2 SQIVND (reference sequence). The CDR3 runs 15 residues. The trim removed 2 bases at V and 4 bases at J, leaving 2 bases unmatched.

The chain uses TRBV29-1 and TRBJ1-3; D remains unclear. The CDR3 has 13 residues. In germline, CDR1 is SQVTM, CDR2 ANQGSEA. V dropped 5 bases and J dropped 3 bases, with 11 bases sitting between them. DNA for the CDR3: TGCAGCGTTACTCTATCCATTGGAAACACCATATATTTT. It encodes CSVTLSIGNTIYF.

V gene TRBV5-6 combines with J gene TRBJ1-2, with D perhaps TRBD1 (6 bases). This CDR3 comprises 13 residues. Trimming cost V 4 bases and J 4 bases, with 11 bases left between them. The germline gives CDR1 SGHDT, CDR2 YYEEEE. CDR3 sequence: CASSRDTFYGYTF. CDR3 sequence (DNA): TGTGCCAGCAGCAGGGACACCTTCTATGGCTACACCTTC.

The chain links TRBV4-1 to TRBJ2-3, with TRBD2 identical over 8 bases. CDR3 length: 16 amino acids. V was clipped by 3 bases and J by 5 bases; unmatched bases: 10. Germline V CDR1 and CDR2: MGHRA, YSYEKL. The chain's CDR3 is CASSHVAGGAVDTQYF. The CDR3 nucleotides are TGCGCCAGCAGCCACGTTGCCGGGGGGGCCGTAGATACGCAGTATTTT.

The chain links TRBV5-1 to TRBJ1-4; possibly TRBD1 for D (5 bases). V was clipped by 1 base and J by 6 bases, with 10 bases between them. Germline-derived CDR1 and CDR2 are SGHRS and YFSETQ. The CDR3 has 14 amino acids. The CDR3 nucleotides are TGCGCCAGCAGCTTGTCAGGGATGGATGAAAAACTGTTTTTT. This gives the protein CASSLSGMDEKLFF.

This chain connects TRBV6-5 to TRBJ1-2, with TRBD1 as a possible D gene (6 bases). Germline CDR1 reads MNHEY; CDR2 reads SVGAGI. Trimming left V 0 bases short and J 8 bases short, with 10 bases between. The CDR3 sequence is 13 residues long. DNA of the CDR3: TGTGCCAGCAGTTACTCGCTGAGGGGGGGCTACACCTTC. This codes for CASSYSLRGGYTF.

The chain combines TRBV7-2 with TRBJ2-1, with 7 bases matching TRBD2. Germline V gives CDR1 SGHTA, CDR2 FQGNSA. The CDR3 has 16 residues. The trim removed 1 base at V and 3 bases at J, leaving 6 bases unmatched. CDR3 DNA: TGTGCCAGCAGCTTAGTAAGCGGGGCGATCTACAATGAGCAGTTCTTC. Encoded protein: CASSLVSGAIYNEQFF.

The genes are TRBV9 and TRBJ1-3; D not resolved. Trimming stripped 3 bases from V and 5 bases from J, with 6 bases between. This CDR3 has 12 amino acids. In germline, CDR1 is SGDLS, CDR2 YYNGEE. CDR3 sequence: CASSDNRNTIYF. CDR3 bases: TGTGCCAGCAGCGATAACAGAAACACCATATATTTT.

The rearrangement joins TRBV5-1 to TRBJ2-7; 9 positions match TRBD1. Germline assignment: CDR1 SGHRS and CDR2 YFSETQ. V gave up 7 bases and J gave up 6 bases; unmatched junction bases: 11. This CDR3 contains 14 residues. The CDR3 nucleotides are TGCGCCAGCGGGAGGGACAGGGTATCAGGCGAGCAGTACTTC. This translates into CASGRDRVSGEQYF.

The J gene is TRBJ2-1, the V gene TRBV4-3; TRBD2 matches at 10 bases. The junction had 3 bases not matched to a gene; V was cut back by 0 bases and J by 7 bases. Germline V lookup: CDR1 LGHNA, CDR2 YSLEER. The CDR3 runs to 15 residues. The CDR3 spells CASSQELAGVNEQFF. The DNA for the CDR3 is TGCGCCAGCAGCCAAGAGCTAGCGGGGGTGAATGAGCAGTTCTTC.

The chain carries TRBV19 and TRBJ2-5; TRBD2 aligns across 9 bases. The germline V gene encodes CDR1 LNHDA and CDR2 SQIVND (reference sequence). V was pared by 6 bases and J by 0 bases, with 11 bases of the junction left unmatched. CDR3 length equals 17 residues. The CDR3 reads CASRRGAGGPHQETQYF. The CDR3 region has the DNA TGTGCCAGTAGACGGGGTGCGGGGGGGCCACACCAAGAGACCCAGTACTTC. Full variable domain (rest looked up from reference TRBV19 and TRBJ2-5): DGGITQSPKYLFRKEGQNVTLSCEQNLNHDAMYWYRQDPGQGLRLIYYSQIVNDFQKGDIAEGYSVSREKKESFPLTVTSAQKNPTAFYLCASRRGAGGPHQETQYFGPGTRLLVL.

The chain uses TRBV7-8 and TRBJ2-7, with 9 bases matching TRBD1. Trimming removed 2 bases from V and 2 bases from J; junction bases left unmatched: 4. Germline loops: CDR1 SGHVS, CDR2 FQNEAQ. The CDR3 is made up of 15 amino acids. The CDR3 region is CASSLYRDRAYEQYF. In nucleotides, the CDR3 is TGTGCCAGCAGCTTATACCGGGACAGGGCCTACGAGCAGTACTTC.

CDR3 sequence reads: CASTVYGGAGRDTEAFF. CDR3 DNA sequence: TGTGCCAGCACCGTATATGGGGGGGCGGGAAGGGACACTGAAGCTTTCTTT. The chain joins TRBV5-6 to TRBJ1-1; a weak D match, TRBD1 (6 bases). This CDR3 spans 17 amino acids. Trimming pared 6 bases from V and 3 bases from J, leaving 24 bases between. Germline CDR1 SGHDT, CDR2 YYEEEE.

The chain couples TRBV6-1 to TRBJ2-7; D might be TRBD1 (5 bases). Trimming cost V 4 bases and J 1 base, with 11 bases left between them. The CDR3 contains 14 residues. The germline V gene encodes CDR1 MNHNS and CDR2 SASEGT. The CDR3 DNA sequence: TGTGCCAGCAGTGCGGATCAGGGATCCTACGAGCAGTACTTC. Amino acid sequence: CASSADQGSYEQYF.

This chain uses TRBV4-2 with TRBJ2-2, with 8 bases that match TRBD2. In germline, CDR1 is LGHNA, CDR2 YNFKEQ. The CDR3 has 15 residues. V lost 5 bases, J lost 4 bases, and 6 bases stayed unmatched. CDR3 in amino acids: CASSATSGRTGELFF. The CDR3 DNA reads TGTGCCAGCAGCGCCACTAGCGGCCGCACCGGGGAGCTGTTTTTT.

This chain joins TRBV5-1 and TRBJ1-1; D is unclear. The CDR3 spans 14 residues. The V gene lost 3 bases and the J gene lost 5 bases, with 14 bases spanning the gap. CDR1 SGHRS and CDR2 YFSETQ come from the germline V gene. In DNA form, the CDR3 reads TGCGCCAGCAGCTCCCGATTGGTGGAGACTGAAGCTTTCTTT. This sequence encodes CASSSRLVETEAFF.

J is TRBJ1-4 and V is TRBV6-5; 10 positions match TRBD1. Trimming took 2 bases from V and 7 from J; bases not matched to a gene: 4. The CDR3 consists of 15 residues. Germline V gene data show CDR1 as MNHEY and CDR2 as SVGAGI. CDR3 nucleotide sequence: TGTGCCAGCAGTTACCGGGGACAGGGGAGTGAAAAACTGTTTTTT. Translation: CASSYRGQGSEKLFF.